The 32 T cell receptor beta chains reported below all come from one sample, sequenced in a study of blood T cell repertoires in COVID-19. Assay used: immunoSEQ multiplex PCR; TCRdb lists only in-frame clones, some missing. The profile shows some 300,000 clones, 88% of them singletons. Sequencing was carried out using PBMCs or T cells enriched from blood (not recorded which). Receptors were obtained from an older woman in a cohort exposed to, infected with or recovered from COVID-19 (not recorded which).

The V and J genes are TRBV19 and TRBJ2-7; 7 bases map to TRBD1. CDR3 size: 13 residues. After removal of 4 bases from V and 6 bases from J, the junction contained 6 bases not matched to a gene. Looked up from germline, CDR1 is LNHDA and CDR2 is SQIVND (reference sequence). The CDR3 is CASSNRGRGEQYF. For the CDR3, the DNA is TGTGCCAGTAGTAATAGGGGGCGTGGCGAGCAGTACTTC. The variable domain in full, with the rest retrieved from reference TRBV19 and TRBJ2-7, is DGGITQSPKYLFRKEGQNVTLSCEQNLNHDAMYWYRQDPGQGLRLIYYSQIVNDFQKGDIAEGYSVSREKKESFPLTVTSAQKNPTAFYLCASSNRGRGEQYFGPGTRLTVT.

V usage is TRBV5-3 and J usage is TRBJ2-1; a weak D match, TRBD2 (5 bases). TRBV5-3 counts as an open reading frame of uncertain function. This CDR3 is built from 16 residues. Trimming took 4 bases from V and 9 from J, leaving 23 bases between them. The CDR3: CARSRRTTQLDGEQFF. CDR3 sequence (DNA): TGTGCCAGAAGCCGGAGGACGACGCAACTAGACGGTGAGCAGTTCTTC.

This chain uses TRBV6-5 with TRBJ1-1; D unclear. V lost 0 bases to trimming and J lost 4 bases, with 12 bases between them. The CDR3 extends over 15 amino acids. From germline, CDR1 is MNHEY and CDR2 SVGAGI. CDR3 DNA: TGTGCCAGCAGTTACTCGTCACCACTGTCCACTGAAGCTTTCTTT. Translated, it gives CASSYSSPLSTEAFF.

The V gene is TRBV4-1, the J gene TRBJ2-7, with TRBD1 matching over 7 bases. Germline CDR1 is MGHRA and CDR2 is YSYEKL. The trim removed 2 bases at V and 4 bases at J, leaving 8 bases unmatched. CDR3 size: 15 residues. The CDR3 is CASSQQIGGHYEQYF. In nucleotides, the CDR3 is TGCGCCAGCAGCCAACAAATAGGGGGCCATTACGAGCAGTACTTC.

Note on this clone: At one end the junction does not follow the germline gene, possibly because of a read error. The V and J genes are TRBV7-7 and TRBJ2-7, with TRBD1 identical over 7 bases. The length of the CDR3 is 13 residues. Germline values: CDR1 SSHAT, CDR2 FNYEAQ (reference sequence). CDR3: CASSRGSTYEQYF. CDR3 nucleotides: TGTGCTAGCAGCAGGGGGTCGACCTACGAGCAGTACTTC.

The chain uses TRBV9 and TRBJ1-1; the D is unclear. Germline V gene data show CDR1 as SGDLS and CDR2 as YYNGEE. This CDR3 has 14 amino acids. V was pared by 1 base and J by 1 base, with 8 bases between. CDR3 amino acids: CASSVIPENTEAFF. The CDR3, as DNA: TGTGCCAGCAGCGTAATACCAGAGAACACTGAAGCTTTCTTT.

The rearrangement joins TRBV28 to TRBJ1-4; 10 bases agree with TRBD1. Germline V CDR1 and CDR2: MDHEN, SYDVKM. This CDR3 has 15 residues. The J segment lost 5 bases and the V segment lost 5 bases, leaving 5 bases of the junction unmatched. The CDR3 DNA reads TGTGCCAGCAGTGCCCCGGACAGGGGGAATGAAAAACTGTTTTTT. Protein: CASSAPDRGNEKLFF.

The CDR3 coding sequence is TGTGCCAGTAGTATACTCGACAGTAACTATGGCTACACCTTC. Translating it yields CASSILDSNYGYTF. The chain employs TRBV19 and TRBJ1-2, with a tentative D call TRBD1 (5 bases). The germline CDR1 and CDR2 sequences are LNHDA and SQIVND (reference sequence). V lost 2 bases to trimming and J lost 1 base, with 8 bases between them. The CDR3 runs 14 residues.

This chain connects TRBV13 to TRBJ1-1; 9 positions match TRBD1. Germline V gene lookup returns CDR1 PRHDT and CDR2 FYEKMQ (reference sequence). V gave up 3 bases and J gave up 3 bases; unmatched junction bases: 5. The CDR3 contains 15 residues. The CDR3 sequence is CASSFYTGGDTEAFF. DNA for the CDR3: TGTGCCAGCAGCTTCTACACAGGGGGCGACACTGAAGCTTTCTTT.

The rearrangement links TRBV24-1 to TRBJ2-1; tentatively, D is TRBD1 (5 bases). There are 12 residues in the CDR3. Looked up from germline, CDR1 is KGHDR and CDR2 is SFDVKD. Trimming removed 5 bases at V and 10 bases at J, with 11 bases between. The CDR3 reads CATSAQGGEQFF. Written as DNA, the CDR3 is TGTGCCACCAGTGCCCAGGGTGGCGAGCAGTTCTTC.

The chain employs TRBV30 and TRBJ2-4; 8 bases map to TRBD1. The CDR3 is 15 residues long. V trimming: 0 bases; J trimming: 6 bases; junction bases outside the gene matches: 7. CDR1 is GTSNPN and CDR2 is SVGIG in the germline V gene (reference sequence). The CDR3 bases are TGTGCCTGGAGTGTAACAGGGGGACGGGTAAACATTCAGTACTTC. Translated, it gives CAWSVTGGRVNIQYF.

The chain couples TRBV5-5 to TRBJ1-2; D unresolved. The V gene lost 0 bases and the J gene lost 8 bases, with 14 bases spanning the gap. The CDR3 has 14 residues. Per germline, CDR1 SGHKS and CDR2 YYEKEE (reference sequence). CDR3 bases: TGTGCCAGCAGCTTGGTGGTGGCCTCAGGAGGCTACACCTTC. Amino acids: CASSLVVASGGYTF.

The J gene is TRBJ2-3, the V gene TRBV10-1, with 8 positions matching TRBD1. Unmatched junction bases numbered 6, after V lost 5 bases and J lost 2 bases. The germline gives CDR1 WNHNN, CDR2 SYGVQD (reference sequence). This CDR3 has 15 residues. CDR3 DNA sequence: TGCGCCAGCAGTCCCGGGACAGGACACACAGATACGCAGTATTTT. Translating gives CASSPGTGHTDTQYF.

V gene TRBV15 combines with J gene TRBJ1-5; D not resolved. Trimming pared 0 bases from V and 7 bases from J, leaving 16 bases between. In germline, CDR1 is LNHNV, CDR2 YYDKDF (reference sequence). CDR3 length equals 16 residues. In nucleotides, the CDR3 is TGTGCCACCAGCAGAGATGGAGCGGCCACCGGCCAGCCCCAGCATTTT. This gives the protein CATSRDGAATGQPQHF.

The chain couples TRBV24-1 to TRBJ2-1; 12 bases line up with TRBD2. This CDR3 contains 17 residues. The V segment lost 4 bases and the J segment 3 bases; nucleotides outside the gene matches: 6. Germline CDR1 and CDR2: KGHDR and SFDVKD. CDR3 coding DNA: TGTGCCACCAGTGACCTTGGGACTAGCGGGTTCTACAATGAGCAGTTCTTC. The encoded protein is CATSDLGTSGFYNEQFF.

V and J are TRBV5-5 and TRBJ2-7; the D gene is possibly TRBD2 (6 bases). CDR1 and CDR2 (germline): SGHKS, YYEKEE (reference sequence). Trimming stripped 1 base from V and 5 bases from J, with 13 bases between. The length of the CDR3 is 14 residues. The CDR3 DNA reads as TGTGCCAGCAGCTTGTACGGGAGAAGACACGAGCAGTACTTC. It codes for CASSLYGRRHEQYF.

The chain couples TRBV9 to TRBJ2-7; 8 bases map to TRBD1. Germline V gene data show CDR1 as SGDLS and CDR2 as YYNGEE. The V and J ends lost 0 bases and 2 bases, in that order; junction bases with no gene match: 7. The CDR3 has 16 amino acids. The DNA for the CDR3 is TGTGCCAGCAGCGTAGAGGGGACAGGTGTTACCTACGAGCAGTACTTC. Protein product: CASSVEGTGVTYEQYF. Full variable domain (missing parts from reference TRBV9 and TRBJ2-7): DSGVTQTPKHLITATGQRVTLRCSPRSGDLSVYWYQQSLDQGLQFLIQYYNGEERAKGNILERFSAQQFPDLHSELNLSSLELGDSALYFCASSVEGTGVTYEQYFGPGTRLTVT.

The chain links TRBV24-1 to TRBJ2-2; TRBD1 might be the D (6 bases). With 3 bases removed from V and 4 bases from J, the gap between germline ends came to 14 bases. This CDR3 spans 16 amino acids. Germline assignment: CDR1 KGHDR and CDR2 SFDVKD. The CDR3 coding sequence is TGTGCCACCAGTGATGCCGGGACATTTTTCACCGGGGAGCTGTTTTTT. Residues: CATSDAGTFFTGELFF.

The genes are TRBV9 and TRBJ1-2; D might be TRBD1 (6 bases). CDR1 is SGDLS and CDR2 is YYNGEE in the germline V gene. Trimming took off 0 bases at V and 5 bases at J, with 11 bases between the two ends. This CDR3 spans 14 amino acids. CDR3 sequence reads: CASSVEQGHYGYTF. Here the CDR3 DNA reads TGTGCCAGCAGCGTAGAACAGGGTCATTATGGCTACACCTTC.

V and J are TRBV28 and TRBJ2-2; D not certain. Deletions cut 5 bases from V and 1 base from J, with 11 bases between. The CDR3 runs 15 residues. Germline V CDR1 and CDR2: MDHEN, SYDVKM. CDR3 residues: CASSPSRGNTGELFF. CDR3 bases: TGTGCCAGCAGTCCAAGTAGAGGGAACACCGGGGAGCTGTTTTTT.

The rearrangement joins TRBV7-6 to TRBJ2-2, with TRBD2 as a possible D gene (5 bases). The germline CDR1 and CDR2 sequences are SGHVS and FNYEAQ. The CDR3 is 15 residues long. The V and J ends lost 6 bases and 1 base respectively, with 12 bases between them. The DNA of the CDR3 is TGTGCCAGCAGTTGGTCCCGGGGGAACACCGGGGAGCTGTTTTTT. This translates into CASSWSRGNTGELFF.

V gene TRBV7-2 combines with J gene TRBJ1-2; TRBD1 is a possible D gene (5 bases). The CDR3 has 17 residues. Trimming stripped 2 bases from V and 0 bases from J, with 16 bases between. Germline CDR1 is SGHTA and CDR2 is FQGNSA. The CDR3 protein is CASSLRGTTPTNYGYTF. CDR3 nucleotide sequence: TGTGCCAGCAGCTTACGAGGGACTACACCAACTAACTATGGCTACACCTTC.

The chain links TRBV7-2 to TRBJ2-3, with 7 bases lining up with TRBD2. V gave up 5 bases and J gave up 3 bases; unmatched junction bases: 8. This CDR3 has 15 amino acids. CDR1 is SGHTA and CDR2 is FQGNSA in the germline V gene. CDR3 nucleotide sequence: TGTGCCAGCAGCCCACCGGGAGGTTGGACAGATACGCAGTATTTT. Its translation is CASSPPGGWTDTQYF.

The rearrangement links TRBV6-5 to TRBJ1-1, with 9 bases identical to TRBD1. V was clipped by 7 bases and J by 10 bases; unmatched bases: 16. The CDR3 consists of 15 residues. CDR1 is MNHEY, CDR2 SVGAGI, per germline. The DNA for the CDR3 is TGTGCCAGCATTAAGGACAGGGGTAGCATTGCGAGAGCTTTCTTT. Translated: CASIKDRGSIARAFF.

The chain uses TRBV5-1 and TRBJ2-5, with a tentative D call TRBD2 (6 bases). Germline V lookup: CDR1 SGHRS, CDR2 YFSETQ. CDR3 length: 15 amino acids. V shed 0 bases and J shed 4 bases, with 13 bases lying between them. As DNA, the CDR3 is TGCGCCAGCAGCTTGGAGCTAGCGAGGGTAGAGACCCAGTACTTC. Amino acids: CASSLELARVETQYF.

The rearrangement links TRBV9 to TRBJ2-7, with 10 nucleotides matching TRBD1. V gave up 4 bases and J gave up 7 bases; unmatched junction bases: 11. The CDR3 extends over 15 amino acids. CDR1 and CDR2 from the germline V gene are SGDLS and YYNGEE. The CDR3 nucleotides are TGTGCCAGCAGCACCGCCGGGACAGGGGTGGGGGAGCAGTACTTC. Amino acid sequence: CASSTAGTGVGEQYF.

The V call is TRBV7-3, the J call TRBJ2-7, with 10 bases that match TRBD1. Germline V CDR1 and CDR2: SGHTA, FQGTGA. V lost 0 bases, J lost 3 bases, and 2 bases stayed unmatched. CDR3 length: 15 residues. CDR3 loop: CASSLTGTGDYEQYF. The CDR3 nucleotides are TGTGCCAGCAGCTTAACTGGGACAGGGGACTACGAGCAGTACTTC.

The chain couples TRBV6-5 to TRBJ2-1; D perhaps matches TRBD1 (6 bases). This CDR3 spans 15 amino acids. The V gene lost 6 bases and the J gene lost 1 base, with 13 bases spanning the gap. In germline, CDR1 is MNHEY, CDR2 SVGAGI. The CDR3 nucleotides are TGTGCCAGCAGCGACCGCAGGGGTTCCTACAATGAGCAGTTCTTC. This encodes CASSDRRGSYNEQFF.

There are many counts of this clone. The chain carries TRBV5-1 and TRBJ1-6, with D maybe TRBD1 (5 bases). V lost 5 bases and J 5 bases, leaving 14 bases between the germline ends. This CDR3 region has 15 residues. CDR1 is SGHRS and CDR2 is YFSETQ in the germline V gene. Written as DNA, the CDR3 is TGCGCCAGCAGTCCCTCGGGGGTAGATAATTCACCCCTCCACTTT. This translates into CASSPSGVDNSPLHF.

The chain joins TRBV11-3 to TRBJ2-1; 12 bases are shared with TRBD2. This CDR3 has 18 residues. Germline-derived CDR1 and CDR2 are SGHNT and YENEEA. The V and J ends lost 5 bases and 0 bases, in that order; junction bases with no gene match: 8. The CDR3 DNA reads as TGTGCCAGCAGCCCCCGATGGACTAGCGGGAACTCCTACAATGAGCAGTTCTTC. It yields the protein CASSPRWTSGNSYNEQFF.

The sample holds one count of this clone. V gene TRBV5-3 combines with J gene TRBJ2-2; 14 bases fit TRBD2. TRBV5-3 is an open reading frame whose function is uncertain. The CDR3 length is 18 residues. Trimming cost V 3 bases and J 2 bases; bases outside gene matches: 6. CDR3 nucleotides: TGTGCCAGAAGCTCACCGGGACTAGCGGGAGTAAACACCGGGGAGCTGTTTTTT. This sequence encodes CARSSPGLAGVNTGELFF.

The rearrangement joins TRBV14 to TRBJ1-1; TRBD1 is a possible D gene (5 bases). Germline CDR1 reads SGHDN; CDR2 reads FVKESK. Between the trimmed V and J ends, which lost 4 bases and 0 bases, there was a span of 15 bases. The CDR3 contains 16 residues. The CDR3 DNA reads TGTGCCAGCAGCCCCTACGGGGGTGTCCTGAACACTGAAGCTTTCTTT. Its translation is CASSPYGGVLNTEAFF.